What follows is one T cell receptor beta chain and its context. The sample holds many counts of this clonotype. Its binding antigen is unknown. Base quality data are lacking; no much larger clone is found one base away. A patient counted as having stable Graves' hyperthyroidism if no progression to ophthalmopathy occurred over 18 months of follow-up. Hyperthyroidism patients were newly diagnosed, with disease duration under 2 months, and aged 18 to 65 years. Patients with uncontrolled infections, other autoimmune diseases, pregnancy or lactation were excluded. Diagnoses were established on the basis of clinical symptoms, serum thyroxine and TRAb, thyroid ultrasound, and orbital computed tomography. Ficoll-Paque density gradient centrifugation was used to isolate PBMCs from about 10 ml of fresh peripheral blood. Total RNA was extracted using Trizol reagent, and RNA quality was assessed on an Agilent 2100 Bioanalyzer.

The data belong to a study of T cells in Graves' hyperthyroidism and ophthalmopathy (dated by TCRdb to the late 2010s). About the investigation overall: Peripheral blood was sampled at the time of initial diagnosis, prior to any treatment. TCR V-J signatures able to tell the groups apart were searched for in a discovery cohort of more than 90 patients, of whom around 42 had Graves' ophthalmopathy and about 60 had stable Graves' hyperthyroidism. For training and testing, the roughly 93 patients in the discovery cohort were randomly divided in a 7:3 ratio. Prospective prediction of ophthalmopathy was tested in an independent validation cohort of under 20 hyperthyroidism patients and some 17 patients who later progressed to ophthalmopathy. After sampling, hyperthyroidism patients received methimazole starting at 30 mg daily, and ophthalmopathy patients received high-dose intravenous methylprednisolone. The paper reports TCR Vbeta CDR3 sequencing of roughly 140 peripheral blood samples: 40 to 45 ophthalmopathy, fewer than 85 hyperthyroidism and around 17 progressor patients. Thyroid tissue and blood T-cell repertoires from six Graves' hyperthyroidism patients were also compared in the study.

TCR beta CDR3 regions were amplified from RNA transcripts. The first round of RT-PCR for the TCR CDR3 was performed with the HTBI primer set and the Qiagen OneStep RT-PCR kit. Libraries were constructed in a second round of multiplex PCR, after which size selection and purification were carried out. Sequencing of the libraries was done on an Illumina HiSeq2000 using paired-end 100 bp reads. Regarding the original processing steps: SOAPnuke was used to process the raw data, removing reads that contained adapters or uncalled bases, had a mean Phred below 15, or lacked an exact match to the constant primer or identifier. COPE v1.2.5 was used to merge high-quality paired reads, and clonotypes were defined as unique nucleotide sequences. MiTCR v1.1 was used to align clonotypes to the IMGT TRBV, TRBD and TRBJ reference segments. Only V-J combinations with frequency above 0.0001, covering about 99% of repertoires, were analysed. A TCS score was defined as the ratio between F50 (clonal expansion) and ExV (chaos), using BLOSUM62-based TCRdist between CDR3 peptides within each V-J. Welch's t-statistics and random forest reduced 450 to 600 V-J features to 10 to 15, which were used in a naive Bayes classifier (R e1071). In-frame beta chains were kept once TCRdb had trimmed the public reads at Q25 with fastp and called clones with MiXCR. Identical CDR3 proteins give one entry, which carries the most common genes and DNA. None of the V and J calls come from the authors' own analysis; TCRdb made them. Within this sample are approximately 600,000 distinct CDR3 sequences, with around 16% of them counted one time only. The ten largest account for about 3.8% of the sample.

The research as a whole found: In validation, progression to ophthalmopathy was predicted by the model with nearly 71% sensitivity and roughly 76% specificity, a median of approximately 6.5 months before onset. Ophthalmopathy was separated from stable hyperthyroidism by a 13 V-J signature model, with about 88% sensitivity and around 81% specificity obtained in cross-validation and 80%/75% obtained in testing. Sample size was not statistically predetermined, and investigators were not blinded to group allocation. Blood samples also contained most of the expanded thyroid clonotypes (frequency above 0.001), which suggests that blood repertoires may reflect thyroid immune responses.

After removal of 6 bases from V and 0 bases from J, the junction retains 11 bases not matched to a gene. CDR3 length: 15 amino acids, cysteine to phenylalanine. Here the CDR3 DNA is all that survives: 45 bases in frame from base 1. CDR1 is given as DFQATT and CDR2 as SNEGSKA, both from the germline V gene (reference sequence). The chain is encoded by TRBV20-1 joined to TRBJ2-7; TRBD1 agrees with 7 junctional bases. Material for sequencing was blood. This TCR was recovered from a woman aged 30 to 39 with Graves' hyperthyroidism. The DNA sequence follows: TGCAGTGCCGACGAAAGGACAGGAACCTCCTACGAGCAGTACTTC. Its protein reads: CSADERTGTSYEQYF.